This is a list of T cell receptor beta chains from one sample in a study of blood T cell repertoires in COVID-19. Some clones are missing from TCRdb's copy, which holds only in-frame ones; the method was immunoSEQ multiplex PCR. The repertoire holds under 300,000 clones, with roughly 80% as singletons. The material sequenced was peripheral blood. These receptors all stem from a woman in her late teens or twenties with acute or convalescent COVID-19. The CDR3 runs from the conserved cysteine through the conserved F or W. The D gene is left open where the match is weak. Part of the rows lack a size; the others show once, few, many or a class for expanded clones.

CASMAFGNYGYTF,TGTGCCAGCATGGCCTTCGGGAACTATGGCTACACCTTC,NA,NA,TRBV6-5,TRBJ1-2
CASGSGGRRDEQFF,TGTGCTAGTGGTTCTGGAGGGAGGCGGGATGAGCAGTTCTTC,NA,NA,TRBV12-5,TRBJ2-1
CATTIPPGLSSYEQYF,TGTGCCACCACCATACCCCCGGGACTAAGCTCCTACGAGCAGTACTTC,TRBD2,few,TRBV24-1,TRBJ2-7
CASSERQGATIYGYTF,TGTGCCAGCAGCGAACGACAGGGTGCCACGATCTATGGCTACACCTTC,TRBD1,NA,TRBV14,TRBJ1-2
CASQGQGYQPQHF,TGTGCCAGCCAAGGACAGGGCTACCAGCCCCAGCATTTT,TRBD1,NA,TRBV28,TRBJ1-5
CASSLRGTGIVGNTIYF,TGTGCCAGCAGTTTACGAGGGACAGGGATCGTCGGAAACACCATATATTTT,TRBD1,NA,TRBV28,TRBJ1-3
CASSRGDIPSYEQYF,TGTGCCAGCAGCCGGGGGGACATCCCCTCCTACGAGCAGTACTTC,NA,NA,TRBV6-5,TRBJ2-7
CASSIRTGGIQPQHF,TGTGCCAGTAGTATTAGGACAGGGGGTATCCAGCCCCAGCATTTT,TRBD1,once,TRBV19,TRBJ1-5
CASREATSTDTQYF,TGTGCCAGCAGGGAAGCGACAAGCACAGATACGCAGTATTTT,NA,NA,TRBV2,TRBJ2-3
CSVVQGTETQYF,TGCAGCGTTGTCCAGGGGACCGAGACCCAGTACTTC,NA,NA,TRBV29-1,TRBJ2-5
CASRPGQGYGYTF,TGTGCCAGCAGACCGGGACAGGGGTATGGCTACACCTTC,TRBD1,few,TRBV6-5,TRBJ1-2
CASSLDRGRAAGEQFF,TGTGCCAGCAGCTTAGACCGTGGGAGGGCTGCCGGTGAGCAGTTCTTC,TRBD2,NA,TRBV11-3,TRBJ2-1
CASSSVSGTATDTQYF,TGTGCCAGCAGCTCAGTAAGCGGGACGGCCACAGATACGCAGTATTTT,TRBD2,NA,TRBV7-8,TRBJ2-3
CASSKGGGVVRGTNQPQHF,TGTGCCAGCAGCAAAGGGGGTGGAGTGGTCAGGGGCACCAATCAGCCCCAGCATTTT,NA,NA,TRBV21-1,TRBJ1-5
CASKAFAGQGVSF,TGTGCCAGCAAAGCCTTTGCGGGACAGGGGGTTTCCTTC,TRBD1,NA,TRBV28,TRBJ1-2
CASSVDISGAQYF,TGTGCCAGCAGCGTAGATATTTCCGGGGCGCAGTATTTT,NA,NA,TRBV9,TRBJ2-3
CASSSVVGVAKNIQYF,TGTGCCAGCAGCTCAGTTGTAGGGGTAGCCAAAAACATTCAGTACTTC,NA,NA,TRBV11-2,TRBJ2-4
CASSYGNRLAGERKYF,TGTGCCAGCAGTTACGGCAACCGACTAGCGGGAGAGAGGAAGTACTTC,TRBD2,NA,TRBV6-5,TRBJ2-7
CASSLSLRGETQYF,TGTGCCAGCAGTTTATCGCTCCGGGGAGAGACCCAGTACTTC,NA,NA,TRBV27,TRBJ2-5
CASSQGLRDRGYEQYF,TGCGCCAGCAGCCAAGGTCTCCGGGACAGGGGGTACGAGCAGTACTTC,TRBD1,NA,TRBV4-3,TRBJ2-7
CASSATSGAAETQYF,TGTGCCAGCAGCGCAACTAGCGGGGCCGCCGAGACCCAGTACTTC,TRBD2,once,TRBV9,TRBJ2-5
CASMYSYNEQFF,TGTGCCAGCATGTACTCCTACAATGAGCAGTTCTTC,NA,NA,TRBV12-3/TRBV12-4,TRBJ2-1
CASSLPGRGTEAFF,TGCGCCAGCAGCTTGCCAGGCAGGGGCACTGAAGCTTTCTTT,NA,few,TRBV5-1,TRBJ1-1